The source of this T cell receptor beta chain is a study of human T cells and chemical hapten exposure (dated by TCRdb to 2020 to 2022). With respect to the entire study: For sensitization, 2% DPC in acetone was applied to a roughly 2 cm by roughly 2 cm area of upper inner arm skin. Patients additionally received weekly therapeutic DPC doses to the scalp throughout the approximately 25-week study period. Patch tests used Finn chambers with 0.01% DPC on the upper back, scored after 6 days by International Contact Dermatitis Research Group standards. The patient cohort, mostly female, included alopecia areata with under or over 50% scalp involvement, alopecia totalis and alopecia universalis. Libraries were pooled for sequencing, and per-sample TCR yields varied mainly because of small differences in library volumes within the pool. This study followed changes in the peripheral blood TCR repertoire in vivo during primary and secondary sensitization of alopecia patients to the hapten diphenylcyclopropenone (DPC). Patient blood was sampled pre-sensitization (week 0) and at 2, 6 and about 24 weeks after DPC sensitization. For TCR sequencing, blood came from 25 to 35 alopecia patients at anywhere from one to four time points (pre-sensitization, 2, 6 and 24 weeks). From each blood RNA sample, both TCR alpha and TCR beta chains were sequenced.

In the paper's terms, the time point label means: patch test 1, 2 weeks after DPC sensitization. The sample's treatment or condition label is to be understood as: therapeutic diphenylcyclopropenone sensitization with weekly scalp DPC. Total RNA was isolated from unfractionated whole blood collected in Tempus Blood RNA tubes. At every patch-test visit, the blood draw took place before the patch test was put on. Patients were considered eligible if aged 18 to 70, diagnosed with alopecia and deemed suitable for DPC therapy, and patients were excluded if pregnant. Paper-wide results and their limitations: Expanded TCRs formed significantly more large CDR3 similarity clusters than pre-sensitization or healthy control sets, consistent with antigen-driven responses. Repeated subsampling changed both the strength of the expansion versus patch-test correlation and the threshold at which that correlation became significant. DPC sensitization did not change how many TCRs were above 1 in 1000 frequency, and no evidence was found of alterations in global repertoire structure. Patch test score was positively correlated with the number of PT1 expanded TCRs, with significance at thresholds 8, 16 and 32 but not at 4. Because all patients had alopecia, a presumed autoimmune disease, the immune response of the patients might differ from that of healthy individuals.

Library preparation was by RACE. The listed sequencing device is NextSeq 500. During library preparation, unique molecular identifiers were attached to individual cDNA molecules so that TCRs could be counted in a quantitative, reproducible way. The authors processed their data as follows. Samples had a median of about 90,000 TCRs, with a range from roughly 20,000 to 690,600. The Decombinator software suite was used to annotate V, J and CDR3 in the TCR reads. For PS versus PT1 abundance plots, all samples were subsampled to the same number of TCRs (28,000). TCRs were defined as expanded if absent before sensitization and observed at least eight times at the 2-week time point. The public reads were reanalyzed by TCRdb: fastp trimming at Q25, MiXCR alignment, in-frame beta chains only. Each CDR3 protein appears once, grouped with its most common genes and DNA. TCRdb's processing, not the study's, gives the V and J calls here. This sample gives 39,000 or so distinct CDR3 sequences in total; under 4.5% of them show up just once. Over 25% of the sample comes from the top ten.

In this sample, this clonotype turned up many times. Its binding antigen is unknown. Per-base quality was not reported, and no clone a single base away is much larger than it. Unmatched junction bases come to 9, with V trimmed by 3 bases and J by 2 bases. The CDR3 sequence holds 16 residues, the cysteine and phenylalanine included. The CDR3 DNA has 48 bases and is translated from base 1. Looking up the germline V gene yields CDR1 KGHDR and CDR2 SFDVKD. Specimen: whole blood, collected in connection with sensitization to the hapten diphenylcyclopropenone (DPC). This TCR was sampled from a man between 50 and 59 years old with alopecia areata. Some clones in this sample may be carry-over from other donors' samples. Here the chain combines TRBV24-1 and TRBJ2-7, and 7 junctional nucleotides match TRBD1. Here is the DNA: TGTGCCACCAGTGATAAGGGACAGCTTCGGCCCTACGAGCAGTACTTC. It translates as CATSDKGQLRPYEQYF.